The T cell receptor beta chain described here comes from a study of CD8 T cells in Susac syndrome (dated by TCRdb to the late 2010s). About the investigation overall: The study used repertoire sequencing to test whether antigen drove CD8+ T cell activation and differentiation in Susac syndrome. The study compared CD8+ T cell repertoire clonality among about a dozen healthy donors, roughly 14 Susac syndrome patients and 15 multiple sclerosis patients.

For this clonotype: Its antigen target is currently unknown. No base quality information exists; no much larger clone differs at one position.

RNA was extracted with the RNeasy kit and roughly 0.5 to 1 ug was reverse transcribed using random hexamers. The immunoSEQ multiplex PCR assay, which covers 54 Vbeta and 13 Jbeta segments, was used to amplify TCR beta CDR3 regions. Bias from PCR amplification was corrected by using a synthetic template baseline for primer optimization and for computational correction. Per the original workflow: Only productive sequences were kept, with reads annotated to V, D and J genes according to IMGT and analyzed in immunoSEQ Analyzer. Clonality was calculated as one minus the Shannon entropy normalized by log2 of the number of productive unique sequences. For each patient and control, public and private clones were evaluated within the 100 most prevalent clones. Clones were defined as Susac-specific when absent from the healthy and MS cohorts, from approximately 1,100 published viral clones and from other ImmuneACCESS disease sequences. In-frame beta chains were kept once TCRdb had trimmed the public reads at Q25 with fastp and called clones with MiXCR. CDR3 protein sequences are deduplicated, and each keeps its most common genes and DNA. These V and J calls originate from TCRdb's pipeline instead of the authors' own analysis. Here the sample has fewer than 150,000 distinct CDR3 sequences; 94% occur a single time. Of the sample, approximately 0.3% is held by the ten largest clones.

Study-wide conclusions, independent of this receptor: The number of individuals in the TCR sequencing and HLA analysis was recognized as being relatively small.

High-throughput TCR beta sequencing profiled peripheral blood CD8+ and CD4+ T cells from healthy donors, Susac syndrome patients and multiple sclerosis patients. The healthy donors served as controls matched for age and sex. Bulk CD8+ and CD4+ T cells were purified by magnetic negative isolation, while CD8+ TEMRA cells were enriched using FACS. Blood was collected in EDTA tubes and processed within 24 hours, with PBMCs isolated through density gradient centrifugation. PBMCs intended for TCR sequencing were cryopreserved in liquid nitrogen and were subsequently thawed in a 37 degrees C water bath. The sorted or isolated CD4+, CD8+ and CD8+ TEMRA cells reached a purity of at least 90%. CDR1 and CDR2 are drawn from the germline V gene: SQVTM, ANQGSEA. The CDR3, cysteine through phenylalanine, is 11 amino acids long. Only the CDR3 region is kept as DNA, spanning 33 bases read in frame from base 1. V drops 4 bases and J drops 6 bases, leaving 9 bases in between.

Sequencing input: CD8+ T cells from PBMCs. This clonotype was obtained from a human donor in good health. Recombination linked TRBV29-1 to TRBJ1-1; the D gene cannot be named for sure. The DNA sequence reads TGCAGCGTTGTATTTCAGGCTGAAGCTTTCTTT. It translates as CSVVFQAEAFF.